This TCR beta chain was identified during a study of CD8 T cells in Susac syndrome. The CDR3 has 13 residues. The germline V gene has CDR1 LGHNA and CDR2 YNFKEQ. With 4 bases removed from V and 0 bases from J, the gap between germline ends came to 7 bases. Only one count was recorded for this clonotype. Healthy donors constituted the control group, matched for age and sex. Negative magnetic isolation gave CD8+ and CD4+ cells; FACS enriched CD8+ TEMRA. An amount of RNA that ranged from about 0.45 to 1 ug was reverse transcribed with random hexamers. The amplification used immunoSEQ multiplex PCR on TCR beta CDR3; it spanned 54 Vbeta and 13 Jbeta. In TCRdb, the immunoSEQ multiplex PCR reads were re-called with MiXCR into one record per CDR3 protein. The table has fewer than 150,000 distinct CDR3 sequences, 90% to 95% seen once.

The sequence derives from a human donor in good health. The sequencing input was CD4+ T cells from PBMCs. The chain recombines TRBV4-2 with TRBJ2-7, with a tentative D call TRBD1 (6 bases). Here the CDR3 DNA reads TGTGCCAGCAGCCGGGACATCTCCTACGAGCAGTACTTC. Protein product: CASSRDISYEQYF.